This is a list of T cell receptor beta chains from one sample in a study of vaccination and CD4 T cells after COVID-19. These TCRs' antigens remain unknown. MiXCR, applied by TCRdb to the PCR reads, yields one record per CDR3 protein. The sample contains fewer than 25,000 distinct CDR3 sequences, about 51% of which appear only once. The sequencing sample was made of CD4+ T cells from blood, cultured in vitro. These receptors were taken from a human donor who had recovered from COVID-19. The CDR3 runs from the conserved cysteine through the conserved F or W. Each record gives: J gene, clone size, D gene, V gene, CDR3 DNA, CDR3 protein. D genes are given only for firm matches. Not every row has a clone size; where given, it reads once, few, many or a size class.

TRBJ1-3	NA	NA	TRBV11-2	TGTGCCAGCAGCTTGGGAGGGTCTGGAAACACCATATATTTT	CASSLGGSGNTIYF
TRBJ2-1	few	NA	TRBV20-1	TGCAGTGCTAGTGAAGTGGTTAGCTCCTACAATGAGCAGTTCTTC	CSASEVVSSYNEQFF
TRBJ1-5	few	NA	TRBV4-3	TGCGCCAGCAGCCAAGGGGAGGGGAGTCAGCCCCAGCATTTT	CASSQGEGSQPQHF
TRBJ2-1	NA	TRBD1	TRBV20-1	TGCAGTGCTAGAGGATTCGGACAGGGTTACAATGAGCAGTTCTTC	CSARGFGQGYNEQFF
TRBJ1-2	few	TRBD1	TRBV28	TGTGCCAGCGCCGGGACAGGGCCCTGGGGCTACACCTTC	CASAGTGPWGYTF
TRBJ2-7	NA	NA	TRBV19	TGTGCCAGTAGTATTTTGGGACAGCAGTACTTC	CASSILGQQYF
TRBJ1-1	NA	TRBD1	TRBV10-3	TGTGCCATCAGTGAGAGACAGGGGGAAACTGAAGCTTTCTTT	CAISERQGETEAFF
TRBJ2-5	NA	NA	TRBV28	TGTGCCAGCAGTTTATCTAGGGACTTCGAAGAGACCCAGTACTTC	CASSLSRDFEETQYF
TRBJ1-5	NA	NA	TRBV10-3	TGTGCCATCAGTGCGGATTCTGTAGGGCAGCCCCAGCATTTT	CAISADSVGQPQHF
TRBJ1-5	few	TRBD1	TRBV12-5	TGTGCTAGTGGAGACAGGGTAAACAATCAGCCCCAGCATTTT	CASGDRVNNQPQHF
TRBJ1-6	NA	NA	TRBV27	TGTGCCACACGCACATCCGACTCACCCCTCCACTTT	CATRTSDSPLHF
TRBJ2-7	NA	NA	TRBV20-1	TGCAGCGCGAGGAGGGCCTCGGGGAGTTCCTACGAGCGGTACTTC	CSARRASGSSYERYF
TRBJ2-5	few	TRBD2	TRBV25-1	TGTGCCAGCAGTGAGGGGACTAGAGTTTGGAGAGAGACCCAGTACTTC	CASSEGTRVWRETQYF
TRBJ2-2	NA	NA	TRBV5-1	TGCGCCAGCAGCTTGCGGGCGGGGAACACCGGGGAGCTGTTTTTT	CASSLRAGNTGELFF
TRBJ1-6	NA	TRBD1	TRBV5-4	TGTGCCAGCAGCTCCGGCACAGGGGGGGGTTCACCCCTCCACTTT	CASSSGTGGGSPLHF
TRBJ1-6	NA	NA	TRBV20-1	TGCAGTACAGGAAAGAGGTCCTATAATTCACCCCTCCACTTT	CSTGKRSYNSPLHF
TRBJ2-7	NA	TRBD2	TRBV5-1	TGCGCCAGCAGCTTCAGCAGACTAGCGACTTCCTACGAGCAGTACTTC	CASSFSRLATSYEQYF
TRBJ1-3	NA	NA	TRBV28	TGTGCCAGCAGTTTCGGCAGGACACGACTTGGAAACACCATATATTTT	CASSFGRTRLGNTIYF
TRBJ1-6	few	NA	TRBV6-5	TGTGCCAGCAGTTACACCCCCTTAGGGGCCAGTTCTAATTCACCCCTCCACTTT	CASSYTPLGASSNSPLHF
TRBJ2-7	few	TRBD2	TRBV19	TGTGCCAGTAGTATAGGGGTGGGTAGCGAGAGACTAGCCCACGAGCAGTACTTC	CASSIGVGSERLAHEQYF
TRBJ2-2	NA	NA	TRBV11-3	TGTGCCAGCAGCCCCGCCTGGGGAGACACCGGGGAGCTGTTTTTT	CASSPAWGDTGELFF
TRBJ2-7	NA	NA	TRBV6-2/TRBV6-3	TGTGCCAGCAGTCCCGAATGGGACCCTTACGAGCAGTACTTC	CASSPEWDPYEQYF
TRBJ1-4	NA	TRBD1	TRBV7-2	TGTGCCAGCAGCTGGCCGGGACAGGGTAGGGGTAATGAAAAACTGTTTTTT	CASSWPGQGRGNEKLFF
TRBJ2-3	NA	TRBD2	TRBV10-3	TGTGCCATCAGTGATGGGATAGCGGGAGGTAGAGATACGCAGTATTTT	CAISDGIAGGRDTQYF
TRBJ2-2	NA	TRBD2	TRBV12-3/TRBV12-4	TGTGCCAGCAGAGTCACTAGCGGGAGTCACGGGGAGCTGTTTTTT	CASRVTSGSHGELFF